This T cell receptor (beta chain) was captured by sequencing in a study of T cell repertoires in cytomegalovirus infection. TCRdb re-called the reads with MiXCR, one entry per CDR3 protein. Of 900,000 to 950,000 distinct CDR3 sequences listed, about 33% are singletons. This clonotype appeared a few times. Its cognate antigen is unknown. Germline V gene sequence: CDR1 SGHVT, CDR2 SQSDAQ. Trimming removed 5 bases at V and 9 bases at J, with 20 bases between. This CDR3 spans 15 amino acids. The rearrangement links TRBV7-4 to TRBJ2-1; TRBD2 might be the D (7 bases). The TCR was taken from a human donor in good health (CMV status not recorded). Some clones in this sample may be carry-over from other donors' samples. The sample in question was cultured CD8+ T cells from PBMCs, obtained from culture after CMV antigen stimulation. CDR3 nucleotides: TGTGCCAGCAGCCTCACGGCGGGGGACAACCCTGAGCAGTTCTTC. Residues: CASSLTAGDNPEQFF.